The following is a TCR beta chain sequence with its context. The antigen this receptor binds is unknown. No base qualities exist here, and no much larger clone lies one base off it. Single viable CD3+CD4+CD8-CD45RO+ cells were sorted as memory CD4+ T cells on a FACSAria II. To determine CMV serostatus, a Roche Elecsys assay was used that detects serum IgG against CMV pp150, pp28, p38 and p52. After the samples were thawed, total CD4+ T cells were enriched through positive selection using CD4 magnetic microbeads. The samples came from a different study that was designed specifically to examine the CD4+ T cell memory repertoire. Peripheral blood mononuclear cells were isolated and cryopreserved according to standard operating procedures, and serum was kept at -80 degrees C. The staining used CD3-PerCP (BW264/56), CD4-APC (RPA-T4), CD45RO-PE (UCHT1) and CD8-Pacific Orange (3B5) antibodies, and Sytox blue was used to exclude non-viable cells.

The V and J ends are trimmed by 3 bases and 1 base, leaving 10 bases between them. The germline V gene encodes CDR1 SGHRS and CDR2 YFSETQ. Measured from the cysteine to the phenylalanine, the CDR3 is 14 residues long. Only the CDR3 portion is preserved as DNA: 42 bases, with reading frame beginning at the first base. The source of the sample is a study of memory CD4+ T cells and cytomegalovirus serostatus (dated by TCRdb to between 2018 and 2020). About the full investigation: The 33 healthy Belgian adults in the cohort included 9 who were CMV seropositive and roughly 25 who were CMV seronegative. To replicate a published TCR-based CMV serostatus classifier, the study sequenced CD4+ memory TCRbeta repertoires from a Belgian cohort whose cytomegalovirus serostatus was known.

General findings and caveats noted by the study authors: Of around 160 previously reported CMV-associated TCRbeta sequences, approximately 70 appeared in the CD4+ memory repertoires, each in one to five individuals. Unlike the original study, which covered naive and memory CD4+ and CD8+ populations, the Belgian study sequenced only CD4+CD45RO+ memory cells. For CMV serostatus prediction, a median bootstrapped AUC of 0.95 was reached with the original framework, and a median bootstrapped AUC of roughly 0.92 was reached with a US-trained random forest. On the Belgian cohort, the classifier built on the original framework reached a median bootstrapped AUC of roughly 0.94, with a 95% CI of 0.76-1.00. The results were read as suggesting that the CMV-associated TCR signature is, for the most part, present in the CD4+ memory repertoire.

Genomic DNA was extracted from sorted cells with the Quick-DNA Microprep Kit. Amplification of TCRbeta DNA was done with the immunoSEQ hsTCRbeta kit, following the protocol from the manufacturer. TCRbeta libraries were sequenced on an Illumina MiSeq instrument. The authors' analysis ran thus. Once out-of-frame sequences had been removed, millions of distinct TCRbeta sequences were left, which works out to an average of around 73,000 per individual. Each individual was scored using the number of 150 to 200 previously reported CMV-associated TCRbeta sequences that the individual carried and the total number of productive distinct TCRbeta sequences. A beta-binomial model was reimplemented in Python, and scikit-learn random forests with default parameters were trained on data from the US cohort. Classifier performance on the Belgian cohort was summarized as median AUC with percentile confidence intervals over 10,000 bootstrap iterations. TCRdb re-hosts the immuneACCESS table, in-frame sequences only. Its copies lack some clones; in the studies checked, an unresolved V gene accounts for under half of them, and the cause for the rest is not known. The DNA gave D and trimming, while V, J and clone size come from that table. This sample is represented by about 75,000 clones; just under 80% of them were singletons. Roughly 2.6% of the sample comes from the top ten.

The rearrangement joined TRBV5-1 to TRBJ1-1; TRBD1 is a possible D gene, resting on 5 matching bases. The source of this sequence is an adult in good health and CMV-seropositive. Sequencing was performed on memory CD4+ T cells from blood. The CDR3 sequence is CASSWATANTEAFF. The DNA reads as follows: TGCGCCAGCAGCTGGGCGACAGCGAACACTGAAGCTTTCTTT.